Each of the 18 T cell receptor beta chains below was sequenced from the same sample in a study of T cell responses to AZD1222 COVID-19 vaccine. The table came from immunoSEQ multiplex PCR; TCRdb's copy has only in-frame clones and leaves some out. The sample includes approximately 100,000 clones, roughly 89% of them seen just once. The material sequenced was peripheral blood, taken on day 0 of AZD1222 vaccination. All receptors come from an adult in good health.

The chain recombines TRBV5-6 with TRBJ2-7; 9 bases fit TRBD1. With V trimmed by 8 bases and J by 3 bases, 12 bases remained unmatched. The CDR3 consists of 15 residues. From germline, CDR1 is SGHDT and CDR2 YYEEEE. The DNA for the CDR3 is TGTGCCAGTCATCAACAGGGGGCGCGAGGCTACGAGCAGTACTTC. Translating it yields CASHQQGARGYEQYF.

This chain links TRBV7-9 with TRBJ2-7, with 9 bases lining up with TRBD2. The CDR3 runs 15 residues. Trimming cost V 3 bases and J 6 bases; bases outside gene matches: 9. Germline loops: CDR1 SEHNR, CDR2 FQNEAQ (reference sequence). In DNA, the CDR3 is TGTGCCAGCAGCTTTCGAGCGGGAGGTGCGGGCGAGCAGTACTTC. It translates to CASSFRAGGAGEQYF.

This chain joins TRBV6-5 and TRBJ2-2, with a tentative D call TRBD1 (5 bases). V lost 0 bases to trimming and J lost 2 bases, with 10 bases between them. Germline V lookup: CDR1 MNHEY, CDR2 SVGAGI. The CDR3 sequence is 16 residues long. The CDR3 loop is CASSYSWTINTGELFF. DNA of the CDR3: TGTGCCAGCAGTTACTCCTGGACAATAAACACCGGGGAGCTGTTTTTT.

The rearrangement uses TRBV5-6 and TRBJ2-7; TRBD2 is a possible D gene (5 bases). Germline assignment: CDR1 SGHDT and CDR2 YYEEEE. The germline V and J ends were trimmed by 4 bases and 6 bases, with 11 bases remaining between them. The CDR3 length is 12 residues. The CDR3 sequence is CASSSGSSEQYF. For the CDR3, the DNA is TGTGCCAGCAGCAGTGGGAGTTCCGAGCAGTACTTC.

This clone was found once. The chain joins TRBV12-3 or TRBV12-4 to TRBJ1-1; D might be TRBD1 (6 bases). Between the trimmed V and J ends, which lost 7 bases and 1 base, there was a span of 10 bases. The CDR3 spans 13 residues. This chain's CDR3 is CASIQDRNTEAFF. The CDR3 DNA is TGTGCCAGCATTCAGGACAGGAACACTGAAGCTTTCTTT.

The count of this clone is one. This rearrangement joins TRBV27 to TRBJ2-2; D is uncertain. CDR3 length: 16 residues. The ends were cut back, 3 bases at V and 5 bases at J, with 16 bases in the middle. CDR1 is MNHEY, CDR2 SMNVEV, per germline (reference sequence). The CDR3 loop reads CASSLGWLVTTGELFF. DNA of the CDR3: TGTGCCAGCAGTTTGGGGTGGCTAGTTACTACCGGGGAGCTGTTTTTT.

This clone was found a few times. The V gene is TRBV9, the J gene TRBJ2-3; 10 bases match TRBD2. The CDR3 consists of 15 residues. V dropped 3 bases and J dropped 5; count of bases not matched to a gene: 6. The germline V gene has CDR1 SGDLS and CDR2 YYNGEE. CDR3 sequence: CASSGSGGAIDTQYF. The CDR3 DNA reads as TGTGCCAGCAGCGGAAGCGGGGGGGCGATAGATACGCAGTATTTT.

The CDR3 sequence is CASSLGRDNEQYF. As DNA, the CDR3 is TGCGCCAGCAGCTTGGGAAGGGACAACGAGCAGTACTTC. The J gene is TRBJ2-7, the V gene TRBV5-1, with D possibly matching TRBD1 (6 bases). V was clipped by 0 bases and J by 5 bases, with 9 bases between them. The CDR3 length is 13 residues. Looked up from germline, CDR1 is SGHRS and CDR2 is YFSETQ.

This clone was observed once. The chain combines TRBV27 with TRBJ1-1; 7 bases line up with TRBD1. The CDR3 has 15 amino acids. J lost 2 bases, V lost 6 bases, and 9 bases had no gene match. Germline lookup yields CDR1 MNHEY and CDR2 SMNVEV (reference sequence). CDR3 DNA: TGTGCCAGCAGGATGACACAGGGGATCAACACTGAAGCTTTCTTT. Protein product: CASRMTQGINTEAFF.

V and J are TRBV6-6 and TRBJ1-6; D perhaps matches TRBD1 (5 bases). Germline V lookup: CDR1 MNHNY, CDR2 SVGAGI (reference sequence). Trimming took 2 bases from V and 10 from J, leaving 9 bases between them. This CDR3 comprises 13 residues. CDR3 sequence (DNA): TGTGCCAGCAGTTACGGTCAGGGATCACCCCTCCACTTT. Residues: CASSYGQGSPLHF.

The chain combines TRBV11-2 with TRBJ1-1, with TRBD1 matching over 7 bases. Germline lookup yields CDR1 SGHAT and CDR2 FQNNGV. Trimming cost V 0 bases and J 4 bases; bases outside gene matches: 5. The CDR3 runs to 15 residues. CDR3 coding DNA: TGTGCCAGCAGCTTAGAACTGACAGGGCGCACTGAAGCTTTCTTT. Protein product: CASSLELTGRTEAFF.

The chain has TRBV9 and TRBJ2-2; 8 bases fit TRBD1. CDR1 SGDLS and CDR2 YYNGEE come from the germline V gene. The V segment lost 5 bases and the J segment 0 bases; nucleotides outside the gene matches: 0. The CDR3 contains 14 residues. CDR3 loop: CASRGQANTGELFF. The CDR3 DNA sequence: TGTGCCAGCAGGGGACAGGCGAACACCGGGGAGCTGTTTTTT.

The rearrangement joins TRBV5-4 to TRBJ1-2, with 10 bases lining up with TRBD1. CDR3 length equals 14 residues. V was clipped by 2 bases and J by 8 bases; unmatched bases: 6. Germline V gene lookup returns CDR1 SGHNT and CDR2 YYREEE (reference sequence). The CDR3 nucleotides read TGTGCCAGCAGCTTCCGGGACAGGGGAGGCGGCTACACCTTC. Protein: CASSFRDRGGGYTF.

This clone has a single count. The chain combines TRBV6-5 with TRBJ1-1; maybe TRBD1 (5 bases). Germline V CDR1 and CDR2: MNHEY, SVGAGI. The ends were cut back, 6 bases at V and 5 bases at J, with 13 bases in the middle. CDR3 length: 13 residues. The CDR3 coding sequence is TGTGCCAGCAGCCATCGGGGGGAGACTGAAGCTTTCTTT. The encoded protein is CASSHRGETEAFF.

Note on this clone: One junction end disagrees with the germline gene, perhaps due to a read error. This chain links TRBV7-9 with TRBJ2-7; D remains unclear. The V gene's germline CDR1 is SEHNR and CDR2 FQNEAQ (reference sequence). The CDR3 contains 11 residues. The CDR3 DNA sequence: TGTGCCAGCAGCTCAACGGTGTCCGTATCGTTC. It encodes CASSSTVSVSF.

The chain employs TRBV24-1 and TRBJ2-1; 8 bases agree with TRBD2. There are 13 residues in the CDR3. J lost 4 bases, V lost 8 bases, and 3 bases had no gene match. The V gene's germline CDR1 is KGHDR and CDR2 SFDVKD. The DNA of the CDR3 is TGTGCCACCAAGGCTAGCGGGTACAATGAGCAGTTCTTC. Residues: CATKASGYNEQFF.

CDR3 residues: CSVDRVCGRSPLHF. The CDR3 region has the DNA TGCAGCGTTGATCGGGTATGCGGACGGTCACCCCTCCACTTT. The V call is TRBV29-1, the J call TRBJ1-6; D remains unclear. The length of the CDR3 is 14 residues. Germline V gene data show CDR1 as SQVTM and CDR2 as ANQGSEA. The germline V and J ends were trimmed by 3 bases and 10 bases, with 16 bases remaining between them.

The rearrangement joins TRBV7-9 to TRBJ2-6, with no clear D. In germline, CDR1 is SEHNR, CDR2 FQNEAQ (reference sequence). The CDR3 spans 19 residues. V was clipped by 1 base and J by 0 bases, with 16 bases between them. CDR3 loop: CASSLVRIRGLSGANVLTF. The CDR3 DNA is TGTGCCAGCAGCTTAGTTAGGATACGCGGCCTCTCTGGGGCCAACGTCCTGACTTTC.